The 12 T cell receptor beta chains reported below all come from one sample, sequenced in a study of T cells in Graves' hyperthyroidism and ophthalmopathy (dated by TCRdb to the late 2010s). The library was built by means of multiplex PCR. The data were produced on an Illumina HiSeq 2000. The TCR beta CDR3 regions were amplified from the RNA transcripts. The first round of RT-PCR for the TCR CDR3 was performed with the HTBI primer set and the Qiagen OneStep RT-PCR kit. TCRdb ran its own pipeline on the public reads, namely fastp trimming at Q25 and MiXCR clone calling, and kept in-frame beta chains. Rows are combined by CDR3 protein, so each entry shows the most common genes and DNA. Across this sample there are about 510,000 distinct CDR3 sequences, with 14% seen only once. The ten largest clones take up about 15% of the sample. Sequencing input: blood. These receptors originate from a woman aged 40 to 55 with Graves' hyperthyroidism.

The rearrangement joins TRBV5-1 to TRBJ2-3; 8 bases fit TRBD2. The germline CDR1 and CDR2 sequences are SGHRS and YFSETQ. The CDR3 has 15 residues. Trimming cost V 4 bases and J 2 bases; bases outside gene matches: 6. The chain's CDR3 is CASSAGLGYTDTQYF. CDR3 DNA sequence: TGCGCCAGCAGCGCGGGACTAGGATACACAGATACGCAGTATTTT.

There are many counts of this clonotype. The CDR3, as DNA: TGTGCCAGCAGTTCTGGACTACAGGGCGAGCAGTACTTC. Translating gives CASSSGLQGEQYF. The V and J genes are TRBV12-3 or TRBV12-4 and TRBJ2-7; D may match TRBD1 or TRBD2 (6 bases each). Trimming cost V 4 bases and J 6 bases, with 13 bases left between them. The CDR3 runs to 13 residues.

This clonotype was seen at least ten times. The gene calls are TRBV6-1 and TRBJ2-3; 12 bases are shared with TRBD2. Germline-derived CDR1 and CDR2 are MNHNS and SASEGT. The CDR3 loop spans 15 amino acids. After removal of 6 bases from V and 2 bases from J, the junction contained 3 bases not matched to a gene. In DNA, the CDR3 is TGTGCCAGCAGAAGACTAGCGGGAGTCACAGATACGCAGTATTTT. Translation: CASRRLAGVTDTQYF.

This clonotype was picked up one time. Mismatch with germline at one junction end may stem from a read error. The rearrangement joins TRBV7-9 to TRBJ1-3; D ambiguous. Germline lookup yields CDR1 SEHNR and CDR2 FQNEAQ (reference sequence). This CDR3 comprises 15 residues. The CDR3 here is CASSLAAGPGNTIYF. The CDR3 DNA sequence: TGTGCCAGCAGCCTAGCTGCAGGCCCCGGAAACACCATATATTTT.

This clonotype was counted many times. The chain links TRBV12-3 or TRBV12-4 to TRBJ1-1; D not certain. Trimming left V 1 base short and J 7 bases short, with 7 bases between. There are 12 residues in the CDR3. The CDR3 bases are TGTGCCAGCAGTTTAGGGGCCCTTGAAGCTTTCTTT. Residues: CASSLGALEAFF.

V and J are TRBV5-1 and TRBJ2-1; 10 nucleotides agree with TRBD2. Germline CDR1 and CDR2: SGHRS and YFSETQ. V shed 0 bases and J 8 bases; nucleotides not matched to a gene: 5. The CDR3 has 15 amino acids. This CDR3 reads CASSLASGSMYEQFF. The CDR3 DNA reads as TGCGCCAGCAGCTTGGCTAGCGGGAGTATGTATGAGCAGTTCTTC.

This clonotype has just a few counts. This rearrangement joins TRBV7-3 to TRBJ1-5; D remains ambiguous. Trimming removed 5 bases at V and 4 bases at J, with 15 bases between. CDR1 is SGHTA, CDR2 FQGTGA, per germline. The CDR3 runs to 15 residues. The CDR3 DNA follows: TGTGCCAGCAGCGCCGCGGCGGGATCTAATCAGCCCCAGCATTTT. As protein: CASSAAAGSNQPQHF.

This clonotype came up many times. The CDR3 nucleotides read TGCAGCGTTGAGTGGCTAACGATGAGGGAGCGCATAGAGACCCAGTACTTC. Amino acids: CSVEWLTMRERIETQYF. V gene TRBV29-1 combines with J gene TRBJ2-5; maybe TRBD2 (5 bases). The CDR3 contains 17 residues. The V and J ends lost 3 bases and 4 bases respectively, with 24 bases between them. Germline assignment: CDR1 SQVTM and CDR2 ANQGSEA. The full variable domain, in which reference TRBV29-1 and TRBJ2-5 provide the parts outside the CDR3, is SAVISQKPSRDICQRGTSLTIQCQVDSQVTMMFWYRQQPGQSLTLIATANQGSEATYESGFVIDKFPISRPNLTFSTLTVSNMSPEDSSIYLCSVEWLTMRERIETQYFGPGTRLLVL.

This clonotype was seen only a few times. CDR3 residues: CASSQDPTGTYGYTF. The CDR3 coding sequence is TGCGCCAGCAGCCAAGACCCGACAGGGACCTATGGCTACACCTTC. V gene TRBV4-1 combines with J gene TRBJ1-2, with 7 nucleotides matching TRBD1. V dropped 0 bases and J dropped 4; count of bases not matched to a gene: 5. The CDR3 is 15 residues long. Germline CDR1 is MGHRA and CDR2 is YSYEKL.

This clonotype has at least ten counts. J is TRBJ2-1 and V is TRBV5-1; D might be TRBD2 (5 bases). This CDR3 has 15 amino acids. Germline V gene sequence: CDR1 SGHRS, CDR2 YFSETQ. The ends were cut back, 4 bases at V and 4 bases at J, with 15 bases in the middle. The CDR3 here is CASSTTLATYNEQFF. In DNA, the CDR3 is TGCGCCAGCAGCACGACGCTAGCAACTTACAATGAGCAGTTCTTC.

This clonotype was counted at least ten times. The chain links TRBV27 to TRBJ2-3, with a weak D call TRBD1 (6 bases). With 5 bases removed from V and 3 bases from J, the gap between germline ends came to 15 bases. The CDR3 runs 15 residues. Germline V gives CDR1 MNHEY, CDR2 SMNVEV (reference sequence). CDR3 coding DNA: TGTGCCAGCAGTCATTCGACAGGACTGACAGATACGCAGTATTTT. Protein: CASSHSTGLTDTQYF.

The genes are TRBV27 and TRBJ1-4; no firm D call. The CDR3 extends over 13 amino acids. The germline V gene has CDR1 MNHEY and CDR2 SMNVEV (reference sequence). V was pared by 10 bases and J by 3 bases, with 12 bases between. As DNA, the CDR3 is TGTGCCACCATGAGGCGATCTAATGAAAAACTGTTTTTT. Its translation: CATMRRSNEKLFF.